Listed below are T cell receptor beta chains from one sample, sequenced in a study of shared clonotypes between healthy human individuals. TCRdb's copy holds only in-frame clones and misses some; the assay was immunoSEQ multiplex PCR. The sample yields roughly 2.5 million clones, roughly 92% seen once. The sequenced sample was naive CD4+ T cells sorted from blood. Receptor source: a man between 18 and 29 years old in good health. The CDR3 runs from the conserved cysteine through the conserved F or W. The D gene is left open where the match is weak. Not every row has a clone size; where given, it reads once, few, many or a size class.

TGTGCCAGCAACATAGTAGAGGGATCCTCCTACGAGCAGTACTTC CASNIVEGSSYEQYF TRBJ2-7 15 - - TRBV27
TGCGCCAGCAGGACGGGCGGGAGGGTCCTCAAGGCCGGGGAGCTGTTTTTT CASRTGGRVLKAGELFF TRBJ2-2 17 TRBD2 - TRBV10-2
TGTGCCAGCAGCTTAGGCGGGTTGGGTTCACCCCTCCACTTT CASSLGGLGSPLHF TRBJ1-6 14 - - TRBV5-4
TGTGCCAGCTCACCCTCCTCTAACTATGGCTACACCTTC CASSPSSNYGYTF TRBJ1-2 13 - - TRBV18
TGTGCCAGCTCACAGGACAGGGTTGCGGATGAAAAACTGTTTTTT CASSQDRVADEKLFF TRBJ1-4 15 TRBD1 - TRBV18
TGCGCCAGCAGCTTGGAAGGCCAATACTACAATGAGCAGTTCTTC CASSLEGQYYNEQFF TRBJ2-1 15 - - TRBV5-1
TGTGCCAGCACGCTCTCGATCGACACTGAAGCTTTCTTT CASTLSIDTEAFF TRBJ1-1 13 - once TRBV6-6
TGTGCCAGCAGCTTTACGGGGGCGGAGGAGACCCAGTACTTC CASSFTGAEETQYF TRBJ2-5 14 - - TRBV7-9
TGTGCCAGCAGCATCATTTTTAGACAGGGGCAAGCTGGAAACACCATATATTTT CASSIIFRQGQAGNTIYF TRBJ1-3 18 - - TRBV21-1
TGTGCCAGCAGCTCCAGGCTAGCGGTAGAGACCCAGTACTTC CASSSRLAVETQYF TRBJ2-5 14 TRBD2 - TRBV5-4
TGCGCCAGCAGCCCGTTGCGGGGGCAGGAGAATGGCTACACCTTC CASSPLRGQENGYTF TRBJ1-2 15 - few TRBV5-1
TGTGCCAGCAGCGGTGGGCGTGGCGGGGGGGCAGATACGCAGTATTTT CASSGGRGGGADTQYF TRBJ2-3 16 TRBD2 - TRBV5-6
TGTGCCAGCAGCGCAACCCCTCCTAGCGGTGGGCCCGGGGAGCTGTTTTTT CASSATPPSGGPGELFF TRBJ2-2 17 TRBD2 - TRBV9
TGTGCCAGCAGCGTAGGACCCGGGGGGGGCCGGAAAAACACCGGGGAGCTGTTTTTT CASSVGPGGGRKNTGELFF TRBJ2-2 19 TRBD2 - TRBV9
TGTGCCAGCAGCTCGACAGGGGCGGCCGGGGAGCTGTTTTTT CASSSTGAAGELFF TRBJ2-2 14 TRBD1 - TRBV7-9
TGTGCCAGTAGTATAGGGGCCCTTCTCACCGGGGAGCTGTTTTTT CASSIGALLTGELFF TRBJ2-2 15 - - TRBV19
TGTGCCAGCAGCTTTTCCCTGAGTAGCCCCTCCGTAGGGGATGAGCAGTTCTTC CASSFSLSSPSVGDEQFF TRBJ2-1 18 - - TRBV7-9
TGCAGCGTGGGACAGGGGGCGGGCGGGGAGCTGTTTTTT CSVGQGAGGELFF TRBJ2-2 13 TRBD1 - TRBV29-1
TGTGCCAGCAAGGGCCTAAGCGTTCGCAATCAGCCCCAGCATTTT CASKGLSVRNQPQHF TRBJ1-5 15 - - TRBV6-1
TGCGCCAGCAGCTCCCAGGGTTTTTCTGGAAACACCATATATTTT CASSSQGFSGNTIYF TRBJ1-3 15 - - TRBV5-1
TGTGCCAGCAGCTTGGGACTAGCGGGCTACCTAGGCGAAGATACGCAGTATTTT CASSLGLAGYLGEDTQYF TRBJ2-3 18 TRBD2 - TRBV13
TGTGCCAGCTCACCGAACCTTTTTGACAGGGAAGAAAAACTGTTTTTT CASSPNLFDREEKLFF TRBJ1-4 16 TRBD1 - TRBV18
TGTGCCAGAGCCCTATTAAGGCTATCCTCTGGGGCCAACGTCCTGACTTTC CARALLRLSSGANVLTF TRBJ2-6 17 - - TRBV5-8
TGTGCCAGCCTTCGGGACCTCACAGATACGCAGTATTTT CASLRDLTDTQYF TRBJ2-3 13 - - TRBV2
TGTGCCAGCAGTGACAGGGGCAAAGGCTACACCTTC CASSDRGKGYTF TRBJ1-2 12 TRBD1 few TRBV27
TGTGCCAGCAGCTTAGCGCTCGGGGCTTCCAATCAGCCCCAGCATTTT CASSLALGASNQPQHF TRBJ1-5 16 - once TRBV7-2
TGTGCCAGCAGTTCCATCGGAAACGGTCAGGGGTTCAGCAATCAGCCCCAGCATTTT CASSSIGNGQGFSNQPQHF TRBJ1-5 19 - - TRBV28
TGTGCCAGCAGCGTAGAACCGGGGGCTAATGAAAAACTGTTTTTT CASSVEPGANEKLFF TRBJ1-4 15 - few TRBV9
TGCGCCAGCAGCTTCGCCGGACACCACACCGGGGAGCTGTTTTTT CASSFAGHHTGELFF TRBJ2-2 15 - - TRBV5-1
TGTGCCAGCAGTCCTCAGGGGGCCGAACACGGGGAGCTGTTTTTT CASSPQGAEHGELFF TRBJ2-2 15 TRBD1 - TRBV28
TGTGCCAGCAGTTACTCTGGGACAGGGACCTACGAGCAGTACTTC CASSYSGTGTYEQYF TRBJ2-7 15 TRBD1 - TRBV6-6
TGTGCCATCAGTGAAATTAGTGGTAGCAATCAGCCCCAGCATTTT CAISEISGSNQPQHF TRBJ1-5 15 - few TRBV10-3
TGCGCCAGCAGCCAAGGGCGGACTAGCGGGGGCGCAGATACGCAGTATTTT CASSQGRTSGGADTQYF TRBJ2-3 17 TRBD2 - TRBV4-1
TGTGCCAGCAGTTTATACAGGGAAGAGACCCAGTACTTC CASSLYREETQYF TRBJ2-5 13 - - TRBV27
TGTGCCAGTAGTATCCGCTCGTGGTGGCAGTACGAAGAGACCCAGTACTTC CASSIRSWWQYEETQYF TRBJ2-5 17 - - TRBV19
TGTGCCACCAGCAGAATGAGATTAGGGGATATGTCCTACGAGCAGTACTTC CATSRMRLGDMSYEQYF TRBJ2-7 17 - - TRBV15
TGTGCCAGCGGGGACAGGTCAGGTTTCTACACCTTC CASGDRSGFYTF TRBJ1-2 12 TRBD1 - TRBV9
TGTGCCAGCAGCGCGTCGACCGGGCCCCCATACGAGCAGTACTTC CASSASTGPPYEQYF TRBJ2-7 15 - - TRBV9
TGTGCCAGCATTAAAGGACACCTCTCCTACGAGCAGTACTTC CASIKGHLSYEQYF TRBJ2-7 14 - - TRBV14
TGTGCCAGCTCACCATGGCCGGCTTCCTATGGCTACACCTTC CASSPWPASYGYTF TRBJ1-2 14 - - TRBV18
TGTGCCAGCAGCACGACCGTCGCTGAAGCTTTCTTT CASSTTVAEAFF TRBJ1-1 12 - - TRBV28
TGTGCCAGCAGCGTAGGGGACAGGGGATTCTACGAGCAGTACTTC CASSVGDRGFYEQYF TRBJ2-7 15 TRBD1 - TRBV9
TGTGCCAGCAGCCAAGAAGCCCTCACTCAAGAGACCCAGTACTTC CASSQEALTQETQYF TRBJ2-5 15 - - TRBV5-5
TGTGCCAGCAGTTACTCGATCGCGGGCTATGGCTACACCTTC CASSYSIAGYGYTF TRBJ1-2 14 - - TRBV6-5
TGTGCCAGCAGTGATCGGGGGGATTCACCCCTCCACTTT CASSDRGDSPLHF TRBJ1-6 13 - - TRBV6-1